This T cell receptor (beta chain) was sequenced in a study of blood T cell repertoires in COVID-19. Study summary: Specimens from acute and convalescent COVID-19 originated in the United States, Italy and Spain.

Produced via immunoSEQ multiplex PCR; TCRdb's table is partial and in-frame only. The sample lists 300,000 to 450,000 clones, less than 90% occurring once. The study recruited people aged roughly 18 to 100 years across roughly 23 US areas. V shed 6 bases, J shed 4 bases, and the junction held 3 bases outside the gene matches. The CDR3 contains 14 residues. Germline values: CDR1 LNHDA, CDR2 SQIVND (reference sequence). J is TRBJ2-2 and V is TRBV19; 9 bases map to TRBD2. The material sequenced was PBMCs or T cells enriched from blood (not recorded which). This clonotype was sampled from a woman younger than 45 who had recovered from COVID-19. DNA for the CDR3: TGTGCCAGTAGCAGGACTAGCGCCACCGGGGAGCTGTTTTTT. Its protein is CASSRTSATGELFF.